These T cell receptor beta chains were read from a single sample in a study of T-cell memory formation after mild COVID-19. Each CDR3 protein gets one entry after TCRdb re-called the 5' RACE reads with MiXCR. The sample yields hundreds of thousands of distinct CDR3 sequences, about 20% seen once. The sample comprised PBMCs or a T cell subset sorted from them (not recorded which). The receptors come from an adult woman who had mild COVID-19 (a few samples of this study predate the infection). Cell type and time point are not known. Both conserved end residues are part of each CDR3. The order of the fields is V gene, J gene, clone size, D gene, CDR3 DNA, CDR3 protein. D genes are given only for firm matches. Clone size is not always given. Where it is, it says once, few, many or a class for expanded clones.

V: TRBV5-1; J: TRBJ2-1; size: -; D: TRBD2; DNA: TGCGCCAGCAGACAGCGGGAGCTTGTTGGTGAGCAGTTCTTC; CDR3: CASRQRELVGEQFF
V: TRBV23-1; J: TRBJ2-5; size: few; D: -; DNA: TGCGCCAGCCGTCCAACGGCTCCTGGAGAGACCCAGTACTTC; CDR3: CASRPTAPGETQYF
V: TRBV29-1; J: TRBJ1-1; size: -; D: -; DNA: TGCAGCGGGACAGTGAACACTGAAGCTTTCTTT; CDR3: CSGTVNTEAFF
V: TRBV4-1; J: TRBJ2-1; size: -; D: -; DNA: TGCGCCAGCAGCCGAGTCATTCAGGGGGAGCAGTTCTTC; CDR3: CASSRVIQGEQFF
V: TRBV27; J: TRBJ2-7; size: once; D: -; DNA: TGTGCCAGCAAGGAAAGGGGGGCGGTCTACGAGCAGTACTTC; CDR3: CASKERGAVYEQYF
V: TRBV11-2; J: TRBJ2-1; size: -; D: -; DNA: TGTGCCAGCAGCTTAGAGGCCGGCCCCTACAATGAGCAGTTCTTC; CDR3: CASSLEAGPYNEQFF
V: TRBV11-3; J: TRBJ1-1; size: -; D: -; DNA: TGTGACAGCGGGTACGGGGACACTGAAGCTTTCTTT; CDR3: CDSGYGDTEAFF
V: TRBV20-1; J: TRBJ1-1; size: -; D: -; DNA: TGCAGTGCCGCGATAGAGGGGTTAGCTTTCTTT; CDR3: CSAAIEGLAFF
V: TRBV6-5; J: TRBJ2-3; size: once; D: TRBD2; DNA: TGTGCCAGCAGTAAATACCGGACTAGTCGGAGTGGCACAGATACGCAGTATTTT; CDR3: CASSKYRTSRSGTDTQYF
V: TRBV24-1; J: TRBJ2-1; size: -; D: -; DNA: TGTGCCACCAGTGACTTTATAGGTTCGGGTGAGCAGTTCTTC; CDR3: CATSDFIGSGEQFF
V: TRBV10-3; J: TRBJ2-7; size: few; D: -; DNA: TGTGCCATCAGTCCAGGGGCATATGGGGAGCAGTACTTC; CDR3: CAISPGAYGEQYF
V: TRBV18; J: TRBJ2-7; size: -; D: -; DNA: TGTGCCAGCTCACCCACGGGAAGGCTCTACGAGCAGTACTTC; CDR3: CASSPTGRLYEQYF
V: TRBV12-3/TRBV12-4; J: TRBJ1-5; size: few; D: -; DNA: TGTGCCAGCAGTATTAAGGGTAATCAGCCCCAGCATTTT; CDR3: CASSIKGNQPQHF
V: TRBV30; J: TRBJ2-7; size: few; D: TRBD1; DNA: TGTGCCTGGAGTTCCCAACCGGGACAGGGTTCTTCCTACGAGCAGTACTTC; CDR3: CAWSSQPGQGSSYEQYF
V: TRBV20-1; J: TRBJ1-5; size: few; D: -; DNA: TGCAGTGCTAGAGACGGGGGGAGCGGCAATCAGCCCCAGCATTTT; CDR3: CSARDGGSGNQPQHF
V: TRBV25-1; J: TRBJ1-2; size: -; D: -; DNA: TGTGCCAGCAGTGCACAGAGCTATGGCTACACCTTC; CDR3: CASSAQSYGYTF
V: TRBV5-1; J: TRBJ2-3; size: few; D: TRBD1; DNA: TGCGCCAGCAGCCCTACAGGGGGCCTTGGAGATACGCAGTATTTT; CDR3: CASSPTGGLGDTQYF
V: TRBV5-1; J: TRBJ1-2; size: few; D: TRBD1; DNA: TGCGCCAGCAGCTTGGAGGGACAGGCAAAGTGGTATGGCTACACCTTC; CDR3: CASSLEGQAKWYGYTF
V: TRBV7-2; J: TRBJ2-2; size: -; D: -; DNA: TGTGCCAGCTCCAGGGAAATCGGGGAGCTGTTTTTT; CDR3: CASSREIGELFF
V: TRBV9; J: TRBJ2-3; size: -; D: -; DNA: TGTGCCAGCAGCGTAGATGGACGCCTGAAAGATACGCAGTATTTT; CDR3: CASSVDGRLKDTQYF
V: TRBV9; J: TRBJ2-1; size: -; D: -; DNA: TGTGCCAGCAGCGTAGCGGACGAAGGGAGTCCGGAGTTCTTC; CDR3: CASSVADEGSPEFF
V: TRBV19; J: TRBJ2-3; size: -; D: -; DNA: TGTGCCAGTAGCGGACAGCCCACAGATACGCAGTATTTT; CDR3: CASSGQPTDTQYF
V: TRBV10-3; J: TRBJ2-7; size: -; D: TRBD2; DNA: TGTGCTATCAGGACTAGCGGGAGTATAGGCGAGCAGTACTTC; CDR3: CAIRTSGSIGEQYF
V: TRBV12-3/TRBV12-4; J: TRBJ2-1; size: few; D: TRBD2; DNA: TGTGCCAGCACCACAAGCGGGAGCCTCAATGAGCAGTTCTTC; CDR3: CASTTSGSLNEQFF
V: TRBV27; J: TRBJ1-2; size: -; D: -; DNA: TGTGCCAGCAGTGCGACAGGTGGCGATATCTCTGGCTACACCTTC; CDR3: CASSATGGDISGYTF
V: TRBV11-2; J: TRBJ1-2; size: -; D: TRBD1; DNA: TGTGCCAGCAGCAAACTATCCCCAATGGGACAGGGGGCGTTTGGCTACACCTTC; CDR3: CASSKLSPMGQGAFGYTF
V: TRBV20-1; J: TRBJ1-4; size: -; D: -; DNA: TGCAGTGCTAGAGAGGAGTGGGGTTATAATGAAAAACTGTTTTTT; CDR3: CSAREEWGYNEKLFF
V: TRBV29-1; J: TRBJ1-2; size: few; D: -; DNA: TGCAGCGTTGCGGTTGGGGCCGGTAACTATGGCTACACCTTC; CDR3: CSVAVGAGNYGYTF
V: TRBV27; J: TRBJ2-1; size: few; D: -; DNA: TGTGCCGCCAGAACCTACAATGAGCAGTTCTTC; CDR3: CAARTYNEQFF
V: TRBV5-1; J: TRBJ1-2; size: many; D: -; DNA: TGCGCCAGCAGCTTCGGGGACTATGGCTACACCTTC; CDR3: CASSFGDYGYTF
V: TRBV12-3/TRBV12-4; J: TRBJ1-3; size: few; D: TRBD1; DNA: TGTGCCAGCAGTTGGACAGGGGGCTCTGGAAACACCATATATTTT; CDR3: CASSWTGGSGNTIYF
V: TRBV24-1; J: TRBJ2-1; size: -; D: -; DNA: TGTGCCACCAGTGACTCCGGGACAAGAATATACAATGAGCAGTTCTTC; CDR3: CATSDSGTRIYNEQFF
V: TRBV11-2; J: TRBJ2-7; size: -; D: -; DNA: TGTGCCAGCAGCCATGGGGGATTGTTGGTGCTGCATTCCTACGAGCAGTACTTC; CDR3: CASSHGGLLVLHSYEQYF